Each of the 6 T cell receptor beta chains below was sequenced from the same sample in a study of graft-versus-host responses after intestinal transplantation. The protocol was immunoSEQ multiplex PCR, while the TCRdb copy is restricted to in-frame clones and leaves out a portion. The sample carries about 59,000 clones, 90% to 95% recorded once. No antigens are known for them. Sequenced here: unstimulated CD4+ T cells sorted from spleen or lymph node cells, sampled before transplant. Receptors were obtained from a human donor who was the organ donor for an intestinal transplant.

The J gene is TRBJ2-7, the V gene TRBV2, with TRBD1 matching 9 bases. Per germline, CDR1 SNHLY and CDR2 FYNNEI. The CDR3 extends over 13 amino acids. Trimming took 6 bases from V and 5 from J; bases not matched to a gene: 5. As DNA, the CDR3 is TGTGCCAGCAGATGGACAGGGGAGAACGAGCAGTACTTC. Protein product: CASRWTGENEQYF.

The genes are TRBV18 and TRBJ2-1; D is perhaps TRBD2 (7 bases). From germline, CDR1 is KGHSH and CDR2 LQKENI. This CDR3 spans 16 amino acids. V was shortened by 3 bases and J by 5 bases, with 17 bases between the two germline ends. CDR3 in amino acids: CASSPKIGGAHNEQFF. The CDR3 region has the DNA TGTGCCAGCTCACCCAAGATAGGGGGGGCCCACAATGAGCAGTTCTTC.

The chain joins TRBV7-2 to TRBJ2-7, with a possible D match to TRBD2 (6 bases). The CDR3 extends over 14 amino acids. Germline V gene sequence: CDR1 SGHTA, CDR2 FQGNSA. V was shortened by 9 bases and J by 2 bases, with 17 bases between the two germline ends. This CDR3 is CARDQTRYTYEQYF. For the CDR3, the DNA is TGTGCCAGAGATCAGACTAGATATACCTACGAGCAGTACTTC.

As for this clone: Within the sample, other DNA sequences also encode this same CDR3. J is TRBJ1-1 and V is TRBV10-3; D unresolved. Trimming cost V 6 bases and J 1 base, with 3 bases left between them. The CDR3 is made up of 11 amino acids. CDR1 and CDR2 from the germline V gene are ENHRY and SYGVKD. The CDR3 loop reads CAIRENTEAFF. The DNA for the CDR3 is TGTGCCATCAGAGAGAACACTGAAGCTTTCTTT.

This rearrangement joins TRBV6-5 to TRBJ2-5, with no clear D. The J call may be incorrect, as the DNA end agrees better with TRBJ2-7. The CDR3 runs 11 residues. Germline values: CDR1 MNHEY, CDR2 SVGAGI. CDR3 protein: CASSPDYEQYF. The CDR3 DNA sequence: TGTGCCAGCAGCCCAGACTACGAGCAGTACTTC.

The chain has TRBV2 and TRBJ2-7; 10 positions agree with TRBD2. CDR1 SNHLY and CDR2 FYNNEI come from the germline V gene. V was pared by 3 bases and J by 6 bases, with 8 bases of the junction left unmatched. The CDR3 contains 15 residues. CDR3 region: CASSEVKRGGGEQYF. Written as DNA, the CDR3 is TGTGCCAGCAGTGAGGTTAAGCGGGGGGGCGGCGAGCAGTACTTC.